These T cell receptor beta chains were read from a single sample in a study of Graves' ophthalmopathy and Graves' hyperthyroidism. TCRdb reanalysed the multiplex PCR reads using MiXCR and keeps one entry per CDR3 protein. Of over a million distinct CDR3 sequences in the sample, about 40% are singletons; the top ten hold 8.5% to 14%. Specimen: peripheral blood or thyroid tissue (not recorded which). The receptors were sampled from an adult man with Graves' hyperthyroidism. Both conserved end residues are trimmed from each CDR3.

v_call cdr3_aa
TRBV9 ASRGDRGDSFGAGNTIY
TRBV12-3/TRBV12-4 ASSPRRPYGYT
TRBV29-1 SVGTQPSEGYT
TRBV2 ASSEMGQGVMNTEAF
TRBV7-2 ASGLPGDWVANVLT
TRBV20-1 SARDPAQSPTDTQY
TRBV15 ATSMGQLYEQY
TRBV11-2 ASRVTSTETQY
TRBV10-3 ASSYRGRGNTEAF
TRBV6-6 ASGVSGNTIY
TRBV2 ASNRQEDSPLH
TRBV28 ASKNGYEQY
TRBV11-2 ASSTPTLDNSPLH
TRBV5-6 ASSLEGRGHGKTEAF
TRBV5-4 ASSLGGTGLNQPQH
TRBV11-2 ASTLGGGPYEQY
TRBV29-1 SAGADNQPQH
TRBV5-1 ASSLARLGAGETQY
TRBV4-3 ASSQDKTRNSPLH
TRBV28 ASSFWDSRSFTEAF
TRBV24-1 ATRTGWNTEAF
TRBV20-1 SARVPGGYT
TRBV29-1 SVEGASGVADTQY
TRBV7-9 ASSLPGGSSFHEQY
TRBV7-6 ASSLNTGNEKLF
TRBV12-3/TRBV12-4 ASSTRPRNYNYGYT
TRBV12-3/TRBV12-4 ASSPQATVSLH
TRBV24-1 ATSDSDKANYGYT
TRBV7-9 ASSALLFQDYEQY
TRBV29-1 SVARALYGYT
TRBV7-6 ASSSQFGREQY
TRBV29-1 SGSQGAPGNTIY
TRBV7-8 ASSLWTGQGGTEAF
TRBV6-5 ASSYGRGYT
TRBV25-1 ARTDRDNSPLH
TRBV20-1 SAGGGGLSEKLF
TRBV28 ASSLLIAGYYEQY
TRBV14 ASSQDPWRFRDTEAF
TRBV2 ASRLHSLNTGELF
TRBV20-1 SARAGTVNQPQH
TRBV20-1 SGIVETQY
TRBV20-1 SARMGQGLNQPLH
TRBV3-1 ASSQRGLELF
TRBV7-9 ASSFPALAGTNYEQY
TRBV11-2 ASSLDSPSLVGYT
TRBV29-1 SVARDFGYEQY